These 16 T cell receptor beta chains originate from one sample sequenced in a study of shared clonotypes between healthy human individuals. Sequencing used immunoSEQ multiplex PCR; TCRdb keeps in-frame clones, though not all of them. The data contain under 350,000 clones, around 90% of them singletons. The source material was memory CD8+ T cells sorted from blood. The subset is: CD45RO+ cells pooled with CCR7-negative TemRA cells. These TCRs come from a man younger than 30 in good health.

CDR3 in amino acids: CASSMGLAEETQYF. CDR3 coding DNA: TGTGCCAGCAGCATGGGACTAGCGGAAGAGACCCAGTACTTC. The V gene is TRBV7-6, the J gene TRBJ2-5; TRBD2 aligns across 11 bases. J gave up 3 bases and V 5 bases, and 2 bases lay outside the gene matches. The germline gives CDR1 SGHVS, CDR2 FNYEAQ. This CDR3 contains 14 residues. Drawing the rest from reference TRBV7-6 and TRBJ2-5, the complete variable domain is GAGVSQSPRYKVTKRGQDVALRCDPISGHVSLYWYRQALGQGPEFLTYFNYEAQQDKSGLPNDRFSAERPEGSISTLTIQRTEQRDSAMYRCASSMGLAEETQYFGPGTRLLVL.

The CDR3 nucleotides read TGTGCCAGCAGCCCCTCGGCCCCCTCTAACTATGGCTACACCTTC. This sequence encodes CASSPSAPSNYGYTF. The chain recombines TRBV27 with TRBJ1-2; D is ambiguous. V gave up 6 bases and J gave up 0 bases, with 14 bases separating them. The CDR3 has 15 residues. Germline V gene data show CDR1 as MNHEY and CDR2 as SMNVEV (reference sequence).

Ten or more counts support this clone. V is TRBV6-1 and J is TRBJ1-2, with a weak D call TRBD1 (6 bases). The V and J ends lost 2 bases and 2 bases respectively, with 12 bases between them. The CDR3 is 15 residues long. Germline loops: CDR1 MNHNS, CDR2 SASEGT. The CDR3 DNA reads as TGTGCCAGCAGTGAATGGTGGCAGGGGAACTATGGCTACACCTTC. Residues: CASSEWWQGNYGYTF.

The chain recombines TRBV29-1 with TRBJ2-3; 7 bases align to TRBD2. The V gene's germline CDR1 is SQVTM and CDR2 ANQGSEA. The CDR3 has 15 residues. The V and J ends lost 3 bases and 3 bases, in that order; junction bases with no gene match: 9. This CDR3 reads CSVEETSEVTDTQYF. Written as DNA, the CDR3 is TGCAGCGTTGAGGAAACTAGCGAAGTTACAGATACGCAGTATTTT.

The chain links TRBV5-6 to TRBJ2-7; D remains unclear. The germline V gene encodes CDR1 SGHDT and CDR2 YYEEEE. This CDR3 spans 13 amino acids. V gave up 1 base and J gave up 4 bases, with 9 bases separating them. The CDR3 DNA follows: TGTGCCAGCAGCTTGATTGGCGTGTACGAGCAGTACTTC. It is translated as CASSLIGVYEQYF.

Note on this clone: Mismatch with germline at one junction end may stem from a read error. The J gene is TRBJ2-2, the V gene TRBV6-1, with D maybe TRBD1 (5 bases). Germline V gene data show CDR1 as MNHNS and CDR2 as SASEGT. The CDR3 totals 15 residues. Written as DNA, the CDR3 is TGTGCCATCAGTGAACCAGACAGTCACACCGGGGAGCTGTTTTTT. It yields the protein CAISEPDSHTGELFF.

J is TRBJ2-7 and V is TRBV5-5; 9 nucleotides align to TRBD1. Trimming cost V 6 bases and J 4 bases; bases outside gene matches: 11. CDR3 length: 15 amino acids. The V gene's germline CDR1 is SGHKS and CDR2 YYEKEE (reference sequence). The CDR3 reads CASMIPWGQGYEQYF. In DNA, the CDR3 is TGTGCCAGCATGATCCCTTGGGGACAGGGATACGAGCAGTACTTC. The variable domain in full, with the rest retrieved from reference TRBV5-5 and TRBJ2-7, is DAGVTQSPTHLIKTRGQQVTLRCSPISGHKSVSWYQQVLGQGPQFIFQYYEKEERGRGNFPDRFSARQFPNYSSELNVNALLLGDSALYLCASMIPWGQGYEQYFGPGTRLTVT.

The chain joins TRBV4-1 to TRBJ1-3, with unresolved D. Trimming left V 0 bases short and J 0 bases short, with 9 bases between. This CDR3 spans 16 amino acids. CDR1 MGHRA and CDR2 YSYEKL come from the germline V gene. This CDR3 is CASSQEWVSSGNTIYF. CDR3 sequence (DNA): TGCGCCAGCAGCCAAGAATGGGTGAGCTCTGGAAACACCATATATTTT.

The rearrangement uses TRBV5-5 and TRBJ2-7; possibly TRBD1 for D (6 bases). Trimming pared 2 bases from V and 5 bases from J, leaving 11 bases between. The CDR3 runs to 13 residues. The germline CDR1 and CDR2 sequences are SGHKS and YYEKEE (reference sequence). The CDR3 DNA follows: TGTGCCAGCAGCTTTCAGGGGCTCCACGAGCAGTACTTC. Its translation is CASSFQGLHEQYF.

The V gene is TRBV7-9, the J gene TRBJ2-5; D unclear. The CDR3 runs 11 residues. Germline V CDR1 and CDR2: SEHNR, FQNEAQ (reference sequence). V lost 3 bases, J lost 5 bases, and 4 bases lay in between. CDR3 in amino acids: CASSFDETQYF. The CDR3 DNA sequence: TGTGCCAGCAGCTTTGATGAGACCCAGTACTTC.

CDR3 protein: CASSPWGGAYEQYF. The CDR3, as DNA: TGTGCCAGCAGTCCCTGGGGAGGGGCCTACGAGCAGTACTTC. This chain links TRBV27 with TRBJ2-7, with 7 bases matching TRBD2. Germline trimming cut 5 bases from V and 2 bases from J; bases unmatched to any gene: 6. The germline V gene encodes CDR1 MNHEY and CDR2 SMNVEV (reference sequence). The CDR3 extends over 14 amino acids.

Details on this clone: This sequence may be a read error, since a much larger clone differs from it by one base. The V call is TRBV10-3, the J call TRBJ2-7; tentative D call: TRBD1 (6 bases). This CDR3 comprises 14 residues. Germline assignment: CDR1 ENHRY and CDR2 SYGVKD. Trimming removed 4 bases at V and 4 bases at J, with 14 bases between. The CDR3 here is CAISGPGQSYEQYF. CDR3 DNA sequence: TGTGCCATCAGTGGGCCAGGACAGTCGTACGAGCAGTACTTC.

This sequence joins TRBV6-5 and TRBJ1-4; no clear D. Trimming took 1 base from V and 3 from J, leaving 6 bases between them. The CDR3 loop spans 14 amino acids. CDR1 is MNHEY, CDR2 SVGAGI, per germline. The CDR3 DNA follows: TGTGCCAGCAGTTACTGGGGATCTAATGAAAAACTGTTTTTT. Amino acids: CASSYWGSNEKLFF.

This chain links TRBV25-1 with TRBJ1-1; D is possibly TRBD1 (5 bases). The CDR3 spans 13 residues. V gave up 3 bases and J gave up 5 bases, with 10 bases separating them. Germline assignment: CDR1 MGHDK and CDR2 SYGVNS. The CDR3 sequence: CASSDPGDTEAFF. CDR3 coding DNA: TGTGCCAGCAGTGATCCGGGGGATACTGAAGCTTTCTTT. Looking up the rest from reference TRBV25-1 and TRBJ1-1 gives the full variable domain: EADIYQTPRYLVIGTGKKITLECSQTMGHDKMYWYQQDPGMELHLIHYSYGVNSTEKGDLSSESTVSRIRTEHFPLTLESARPSHTSQYLCASSDPGDTEAFFGQGTRLTVV.

The chain has TRBV6-5 and TRBJ2-1, with D perhaps TRBD1 (6 bases). The V and J ends lost 7 bases and 3 bases respectively, with 7 bases between them. The CDR3 is made up of 12 amino acids. Germline CDR1 is MNHEY and CDR2 is SVGAGI. The CDR3 DNA sequence: TGTGCCAGCACGGACAGCTACAATGAGCAGTTCTTC. Amino acids: CASTDSYNEQFF.

Concerning this clone: This sample also contains other DNA sequences that code for the same CDR3. This sequence joins TRBV6-5 and TRBJ1-1; D not resolved. Germline CDR1 and CDR2: MNHEY and SVGAGI. The CDR3 has 13 residues. The V gene lost 5 bases and the J gene lost 1 base, with 8 bases spanning the gap. The CDR3 nucleotides are TGTGCCAGCAGTCGAACGGGGAACACTGAAGCTTTCTTT. Protein product: CASSRTGNTEAFF.